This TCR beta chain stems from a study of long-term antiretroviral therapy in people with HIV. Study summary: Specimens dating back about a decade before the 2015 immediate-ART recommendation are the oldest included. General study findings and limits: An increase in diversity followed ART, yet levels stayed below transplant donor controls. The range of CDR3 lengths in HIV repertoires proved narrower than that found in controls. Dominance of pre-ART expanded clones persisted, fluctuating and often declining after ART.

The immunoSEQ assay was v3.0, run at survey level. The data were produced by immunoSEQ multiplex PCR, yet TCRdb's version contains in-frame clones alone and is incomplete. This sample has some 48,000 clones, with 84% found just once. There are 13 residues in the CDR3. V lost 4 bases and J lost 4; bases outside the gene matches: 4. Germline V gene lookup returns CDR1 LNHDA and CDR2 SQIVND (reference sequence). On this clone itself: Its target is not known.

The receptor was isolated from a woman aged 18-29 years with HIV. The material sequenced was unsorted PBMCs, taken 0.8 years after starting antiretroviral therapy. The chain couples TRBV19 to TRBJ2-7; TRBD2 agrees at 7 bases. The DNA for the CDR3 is TGTGCCAGTAGTAGCGGGAGTCGGTACGAGCAGTACTTC. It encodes CASSSGSRYEQYF.